The 30 T cell receptor beta chains below come from one sample, sequenced in a study of blood T cell repertoires in COVID-19. The table came from immunoSEQ multiplex PCR; TCRdb's copy has only in-frame clones and leaves some out. The sample holds some 250,000 clones, 70% to 90% seen once. Sequenced input: peripheral blood. The receptors were gathered from a middle-aged woman who had recovered from COVID-19.

The table lists this clone with a count of one. The rearrangement joins TRBV6-5 to TRBJ2-3, with TRBD2 matching 10 bases. CDR3 length: 16 residues. From germline, CDR1 is MNHEY and CDR2 SVGAGI. V was pared by 4 bases and J by 6 bases, with 10 bases of the junction left unmatched. The DNA of the CDR3 is TGTGCCAGCAGTTCCCCTAGCGGGAGAGTTCGGGATACGCAGTATTTT. It is translated as CASSSPSGRVRDTQYF.

The CDR3 DNA reads TGTGCCAGCAGTGCCCTACAGGGATGGCAGCCCCAGCATTTT. This sequence encodes CASSALQGWQPQHF. This chain joins TRBV27 and TRBJ1-5, with D perhaps TRBD1 (6 bases). Deletions cut 5 bases from V and 7 bases from J, with 15 bases between. CDR1 and CDR2 (germline): MNHEY, SMNVEV (reference sequence). The length of the CDR3 is 14 residues.

The CDR3 here is CASSPTGEPNQPQHF. For the CDR3, the DNA is TGTGCCAGCAGCCCGACAGGGGAGCCCAATCAGCCCCAGCATTTT. The chain combines TRBV6-4 with TRBJ1-5; 8 positions agree with TRBD1. Germline V gives CDR1 MRHNA, CDR2 SNTAGT. The V segment lost 6 bases and the J segment 3 bases; nucleotides outside the gene matches: 7. The length of the CDR3 is 15 residues.

The J gene is TRBJ2-2, the V gene TRBV7-8; D is perhaps TRBD2 (5 bases). This CDR3 is 14 amino acids long. The germline CDR1 and CDR2 sequences are SGHVS and FQNEAQ. The V end lost 5 bases, the J end lost 6 bases, and 13 bases lay between the germline ends. The CDR3 coding sequence is TGTGCCAGCAGCCCGAGCGGCGTGGCCGGGGAGCTGTTTTTT. Translated: CASSPSGVAGELFF.

This chain connects TRBV18 to TRBJ2-3, with 9 positions matching TRBD1. V dropped 3 bases and J dropped 4; count of bases not matched to a gene: 2. The CDR3 is 14 amino acids. From germline, CDR1 is KGHSH and CDR2 LQKENI. The CDR3 loop reads CASSPTGGPDTQYF. CDR3 DNA: TGTGCCAGCTCACCCACAGGGGGCCCAGATACGCAGTATTTT.

This sequence joins TRBV6-5 and TRBJ1-6, with a weak D call TRBD1 (6 bases). Germline CDR1 and CDR2: MNHEY and SVGAGI. The CDR3 covers 14 residues. Deletions cut 2 bases from V and 10 bases from J, with 12 bases between. CDR3 protein: CASSYRGGGSPLHF. Here the CDR3 DNA reads TGTGCCAGCAGTTACCGCGGGGGCGGATCACCCCTCCACTTT.

In this sample, this clone turned up once. V gene TRBV5-4 combines with J gene TRBJ2-2; a weak D match, TRBD1 (5 bases). V was cut by 1 base and J by 4 bases, with 17 bases left in between. CDR1 and CDR2 (germline): SGHNT, YYREEE (reference sequence). This CDR3 is built from 17 residues. The CDR3 region has the DNA TGTGCCAGCAGCTTGTATCAGGGCCCTCGTGGCACCGGGGAGCTGTTTTTT. This sequence encodes CASSLYQGPRGTGELFF.

The CDR3 reads CASSSTGVLNGSPLHF. CDR3 nucleotides: TGTGCCAGCAGCTCGACAGGGGTTCTTAATGGTTCACCCCTCCACTTT. This chain links TRBV11-1 with TRBJ1-6; TRBD1 matches 8 bases. The J segment lost 9 bases and the V segment lost 4 bases, leaving 11 bases of the junction unmatched. The CDR3 totals 16 residues. CDR1 SGHAT and CDR2 FQDESV come from the germline V gene (reference sequence).

The rearrangement links TRBV18 to TRBJ1-2; D may be TRBD1 (6 bases). Germline CDR1 and CDR2: KGHSH and LQKENI. Trimming removed 0 bases at V and 3 bases at J, with 11 bases between. The CDR3 has 15 amino acids. The CDR3 region has the DNA TGTGCCAGCTCACCACCCCGCAGGGGTTACTATGGCTACACCTTC. This sequence encodes CASSPPRRGYYGYTF.

DNA of the CDR3: TGTGCCAGCTCGGCCCAGGGCGCTGGATCTGGGGCCAACGTCCTGACTTTC. It codes for CASSAQGAGSGANVLTF. The V and J genes are TRBV18 and TRBJ2-6; tentative D call: TRBD1 (5 bases). This CDR3 has 17 amino acids. V lost 6 bases, J lost 1 base, and 16 bases lay in between. Germline CDR1 is KGHSH and CDR2 is LQKENI. Full variable domain (remainder filled in from reference TRBV18 and TRBJ2-6): NAGVMQNPRHLVRRRGQEARLRCSPMKGHSHVYWYRQLPEEGLKFMVYLQKENIIDESGMPKERFSAEFPKEGPSILRIQQVVRGDSAAYFCASSAQGAGSGANVLTFGAGSRLTVL.

The gene calls are TRBV19 and TRBJ1-6; D is uncertain. Germline lookup yields CDR1 LNHDA and CDR2 SQIVND (reference sequence). V was clipped by 2 bases and J by 11 bases, with 13 bases between them. This CDR3 has 14 residues. This CDR3 reads CASSIRGGGPPLHF. As DNA, the CDR3 is TGTGCCAGTAGTATACGAGGAGGAGGGCCACCCCTCCACTTT. Full variable domain (outside the CDR3, taken from reference TRBV19 and TRBJ1-6): DGGITQSPKYLFRKEGQNVTLSCEQNLNHDAMYWYRQDPGQGLRLIYYSQIVNDFQKGDIAEGYSVSREKKESFPLTVTSAQKNPTAFYLCASSIRGGGPPLHFGNGTRLTVT.

V is TRBV27 and J is TRBJ1-5, with 7 bases fitting TRBD1. CDR1 is MNHEY and CDR2 is SMNVEV in the germline V gene (reference sequence). After removal of 3 bases from V and 6 bases from J, the junction contained 11 bases not matched to a gene. This CDR3 comprises 16 residues. The CDR3 sequence: CASSFPRQGRCQPQHF. DNA for the CDR3: TGTGCCAGCAGTTTCCCTCGACAGGGTCGGTGTCAGCCCCAGCATTTT.

The chain joins TRBV28 to TRBJ2-1; 15 bases agree with TRBD2. Germline-derived CDR1 and CDR2 are MDHEN and SYDVKM. The CDR3 length is 16 residues. Trimming at V came to 8 bases and at J to 2 bases, leaving 4 bases not matched to a gene. The CDR3 region is CASAGTSGRTYNEQFF. The CDR3 DNA is TGTGCCAGCGCCGGGACTAGCGGGAGGACCTACAATGAGCAGTTCTTC.

The CDR3 nucleotides read TGCGCCAGCAGCTTGTTCCGGCGGAGCTCCTACGAGCAGTACGTC. Amino acids: CASSLFRRSSYEQYV. The chain links TRBV5-1 to TRBJ2-7; the D is unclear. Trimming removed 1 base at V and 0 bases at J, with 11 bases between. Looked up from germline, CDR1 is SGHRS and CDR2 is YFSETQ. This CDR3 is 15 amino acids long.

This clone came up once. The J gene is TRBJ2-1, the V gene TRBV5-4; 7 bases are shared with TRBD1. The CDR3 runs 16 residues. Germline V CDR1 and CDR2: SGHNT, YYREEE (reference sequence). The junction had 7 bases not matched to a gene; V was cut back by 4 bases and J by 0 bases. The CDR3: CASSRGQESSYNEQFF. The CDR3 DNA sequence: TGTGCCAGCAGCCGTGGACAGGAAAGCTCCTACAATGAGCAGTTCTTC.

The genes are TRBV3-1 (or the pseudogene TRBV3-2) and TRBJ2-7; D is possibly TRBD1 (6 bases). Germline V gives CDR1 LGHDT, CDR2 YNNKEL (reference sequence). Trimming took 10 bases from V and 6 from J, leaving 16 bases between them. This CDR3 comprises 12 residues. The CDR3 DNA is TGTGCCACCAAGGCAGGGGTTGCCGAGCAGTACTTC. As protein: CATKAGVAEQYF.

This chain uses TRBV18 with TRBJ2-7; 12 bases are shared with TRBD2. The V gene end was trimmed by 6 bases and the J gene end by 6 bases; junction bases not matched to a gene: 12. Germline V gene lookup returns CDR1 KGHSH and CDR2 LQKENI. The CDR3 totals 16 residues. CDR3 in DNA: TGTGCCAGCTCCCCGGGCCGGGGGACTAGCGGGCCCGAGCAGTACTTC. Translation gives CASSPGRGTSGPEQYF.

The rearrangement links TRBV11-3 to TRBJ2-3; D is undetermined. Germline assignment: CDR1 SGHNT and CDR2 YENEEA. CDR3 length: 18 amino acids. Trimming stripped 5 bases from V and 0 bases from J, with 21 bases between. The CDR3 region is CASSPPRPPIASTDTQYF. CDR3 bases: TGTGCCAGCAGCCCCCCCCGTCCCCCTATTGCTAGCACAGATACGCAGTATTTT.

The chain links TRBV19 to TRBJ1-2, with a possible D match to TRBD1 (6 bases). Germline V gene lookup returns CDR1 LNHDA and CDR2 SQIVND (reference sequence). The V end was cut by 7 bases, the J end by 1 base, with 16 bases between. The CDR3 runs 15 residues. The DNA for the CDR3 is TGTGCCAGTACCACCATAGGGGGACATAACTATGGCTACACCTTC. Amino acid sequence: CASTTIGGHNYGYTF.

The chain combines TRBV7-9 with TRBJ1-3, with a weak D call TRBD1 (5 bases). This CDR3 has 14 amino acids. Trimming removed 5 bases at V and 2 bases at J, with 10 bases between. Germline V lookup: CDR1 SEHNR, CDR2 FQNEAQ (reference sequence). As DNA, the CDR3 is TGTGCCAGCAGCCGACAGCGTACTGGAAACACCATATATTTT. Its protein is CASSRQRTGNTIYF.

This sequence joins TRBV9 and TRBJ2-1, with 11 positions matching TRBD2. The CDR3 consists of 16 residues. Germline V lookup: CDR1 SGDLS, CDR2 YYNGEE. J was trimmed by 3 bases and V by 4 bases; bases with no gene match: 6. The CDR3 loop is CASSPTSGSIYNEQFF. DNA for the CDR3: TGTGCCAGCAGCCCAACTAGCGGGAGCATCTACAATGAGCAGTTCTTC.

V usage is TRBV5-4 and J usage is TRBJ2-1; D possibly corresponds to TRBD1 (6 bases). The V end was cut by 4 bases, the J end by 6 bases, with 17 bases between. Per the germline V gene, CDR1 is SGHNT and CDR2 is YYREEE (reference sequence). The CDR3 runs to 15 residues. The CDR3 bases are TGTGCCAGCAGCACGAAACAGGGTTTGGGCAATGAGCAGTTCTTC. It specifies CASSTKQGLGNEQFF.

The V and J genes are TRBV3-1 (or the pseudogene TRBV3-2) and TRBJ1-5; a weak D match, TRBD1 (5 bases). This CDR3 region has 15 residues. Between the trimmed V and J ends, which lost 1 base and 0 bases, there was a span of 7 bases. CDR1 and CDR2 from the germline V gene are LGHDT and YNNKEL (reference sequence). The DNA of the CDR3 is TGTGCCAGCAGCCAAGGGGGGGATAGCAATCAGCCCCAGCATTTT. It encodes CASSQGGDSNQPQHF.

The chain uses TRBV5-1 and TRBJ1-5; D gene ambiguous. Germline assignment: CDR1 SGHRS and CDR2 YFSETQ. The length of the CDR3 is 15 residues. V was pared by 4 bases and J by 4 bases, with 15 bases between. The CDR3 loop is CASSPAGGSNQPQHF. DNA for the CDR3: TGCGCCAGCAGCCCGGCGGGCGGATCTAATCAGCCCCAGCATTTT.

CDR3 sequence: CAWSVGDSEAFF. The CDR3 DNA follows: TGTGCCTGGAGTGTCGGGGACAGTGAAGCTTTCTTT. The chain joins TRBV30 to TRBJ1-1; 7 positions match TRBD1. The V and J ends lost 0 bases and 7 bases, in that order; junction bases with no gene match: 2. Germline V lookup: CDR1 GTSNPN, CDR2 SVGIG (reference sequence). The CDR3 extends over 12 amino acids.

The V call is TRBV6-6, the J call TRBJ1-5; weak D call: TRBD1 (5 bases). The V gene's germline CDR1 is MNHNY and CDR2 SVGAGI (reference sequence). There are 12 residues in the CDR3. The CDR3: CAGGGSNQPQHF. The CDR3 nucleotides are TGTGCGGGGGGGGGTAGCAATCAGCCCCAGCATTTT.

The CDR3 loop reads CASSLAGTGSHEQYF. The CDR3 DNA sequence: TGTGCCAGCAGCTTAGCGGGGACAGGGTCCCACGAGCAGTACTTC. The gene calls are TRBV7-2 and TRBJ2-7; 9 bases line up with TRBD1. The CDR3 totals 15 residues. Germline values: CDR1 SGHTA, CDR2 FQGNSA. After removal of 0 bases from V and 5 bases from J, the junction contained 5 bases not matched to a gene.

The chain uses TRBV7-2 and TRBJ2-7, with TRBD2 as a possible D gene (5 bases). The V gene lost 5 bases and the J gene lost 3 bases, with 11 bases spanning the gap. This CDR3 contains 13 residues. The germline gives CDR1 SGHTA, CDR2 FQGNSA. DNA for the CDR3: TGTGCCAGCAGCCAAGGACTGGGCTACGAGCAGTACTTC. Translating gives CASSQGLGYEQYF.

The rearrangement uses TRBV3-1 (or the pseudogene TRBV3-2) and TRBJ2-3; 9 bases map to TRBD1. CDR1 LGHDT and CDR2 YNNKEL come from the germline V gene (reference sequence). The CDR3 runs 18 residues. Germline trimming cut 1 base from V and 2 bases from J; bases unmatched to any gene: 10. In DNA form, the CDR3 reads TGTGCCAGCAGCCAAGTCCTGGGGCACAGGGGGCCCACAGATACGCAGTATTTT. This encodes CASSQVLGHRGPTDTQYF.

V usage is TRBV24-1 and J usage is TRBJ2-7; 10 nucleotides align to TRBD1. V shed 9 bases and J 4 bases; nucleotides not matched to a gene: 8. Germline lookup yields CDR1 KGHDR and CDR2 SFDVKD. CDR3 length: 14 amino acids. The CDR3 region is CATSPGQGTYEQYF. CDR3 bases: TGTGCCACCTCACCGGGACAGGGGACATACGAGCAGTACTTC.